These 20 T cell receptor beta chains were all obtained from the same sample, sequenced in a study of CD8 T cells in ankylosing spondylitis. Their specific antigens are unknown. Study conclusions and caveats: Ankylosing spondylitis blood appeared to be characterized by a TCR beta motif of under ten highly homologous variants.

TCRdb called the 5' RACE reads again in MiXCR, with one record for every CDR3 protein. The data contain about 390,000 distinct CDR3 sequences, around 20% of them seen just once; the ten biggest clones take up approximately 16%. Sample: blood, either unsorted or a sorted T cell fraction (not recorded which). The origin of the receptors is a male donor with ankylosing spondylitis.

In the case of this clonotype: The junction shows a germline mismatch at one end, possibly a read error. V and J are TRBV2 and TRBJ1-1; D may be TRBD1 (6 bases). This CDR3 comprises 12 residues. Germline loops: CDR1 SNHLY, CDR2 FYNNEI. Here the CDR3 reads CANSTGWTEAFF. CDR3 nucleotide sequence: TGTGCCAACAGTACAGGGTGGACTGAAGCTTTCTTT. Drawing the rest from reference TRBV2 and TRBJ1-1, the complete variable domain is EPEVTQTPSHQVTQMGQEVILRCVPISNHLYFYWYRQILGQKVEFLVSFYNNEISEKSEIFDDQFSVERPDGSNFTLKIRSTKLEDSAMYFCANSTGWTEAFFGQGTRLTVV.

A few counts support this clonotype. The chain links TRBV24-1 to TRBJ2-5; TRBD1 or TRBD2 may be the D gene (5 bases each). Germline V gene data show CDR1 as KGHDR and CDR2 as SFDVKD. This CDR3 comprises 13 residues. The CDR3 protein is CATPGRGEETQYF. In nucleotides, the CDR3 is TGTGCAACCCCGGGCCGAGGGGAGGAGACCCAGTACTTC.

The chain links TRBV27 to TRBJ2-2; D could derive from TRBD1 or TRBD2 (6 bases each). The ends were cut back, 4 bases at V and 6 bases at J, with 18 bases in the middle. The germline V gene encodes CDR1 MNHEY and CDR2 SMNVEV (reference sequence). This CDR3 has 16 amino acids. CDR3 in DNA: TGTGCCAGCAGTTCCCCGGGGGCGGGGACTGCCGGGGAGCTGTTTTTT. This codes for CASSSPGAGTAGELFF.

Comment on this clonotype: A clone one base away is much larger, so this may be a read error. The rearrangement uses TRBV11-2 and TRBJ1-5; D might be TRBD1 (6 bases). Trimming took 7 bases from V and 0 from J, leaving 10 bases between them. CDR1 SGHAT and CDR2 FQNNGV come from the germline V gene. This CDR3 has 14 residues. CDR3 loop: CASNQGYSNQPQHF. The DNA for the CDR3 is TGTGCCAGCAACCAGGGGTATAGCAATCAGCCCCAGCATTTT.

This chain uses TRBV4-3 with TRBJ2-5; 7 bases agree with TRBD1. Looked up from germline, CDR1 is LGHNA and CDR2 is YSLEER. V trimming: 3 bases; J trimming: 5 bases; junction bases outside the gene matches: 6. The CDR3 contains 14 residues. In DNA form, the CDR3 reads TGCGCCAGCAGCCAGGAGACAGGGTTGGAGACCCAGTACTTC. It codes for CASSQETGLETQYF.

This chain uses TRBV11-3 with TRBJ1-5; D perhaps matches TRBD1 (5 bases). Trimming shortened V by 3 bases and J by 7 bases, and 10 bases separated the two germline ends. This CDR3 contains 13 residues. The germline CDR1 and CDR2 sequences are SGHNT and YENEEA. The CDR3 reads CASSFGGAQPQHF. CDR3 nucleotide sequence: TGTGCCAGCAGCTTTGGGGGAGCCCAGCCCCAGCATTTT.

This clonotype was counted only a few times. The V call is TRBV27, the J call TRBJ2-3; D is possibly TRBD1 (5 bases). The CDR3 runs 13 residues. The germline CDR1 and CDR2 sequences are MNHEY and SMNVEV (reference sequence). Trimming removed 2 bases at V and 11 bases at J, with 14 bases between. The chain's CDR3 is CASSLPPKGVQYF. Here the CDR3 DNA reads TGTGCCAGCAGTTTACCCCCCAAAGGGGTGCAGTATTTT.

The chain employs TRBV18 and TRBJ2-3; 8 bases fit TRBD2. The CDR3 spans 15 residues. Germline values: CDR1 KGHSH, CDR2 LQKENI. V lost 3 bases to trimming and J lost 2 bases; unmatched junction nucleotides: 4. The CDR3 nucleotides read TGTGCCAGCTCACCGGGACTAGTGCACACAGATACGCAGTATTTT. Translated: CASSPGLVHTDTQYF.

This clonotype was counted only a few times. The genes are TRBV20-1 and TRBJ1-1; weak D call: TRBD1 (6 bases). V lost 0 bases to trimming and J lost 1 base, with 12 bases between them. Germline values: CDR1 DFQATT, CDR2 SNEGSKA (reference sequence). This CDR3 has 15 amino acids. As DNA, the CDR3 is TGCAGTGCTAGAGACTGGAGGGGGGGGAACACTGAAGCTTTCTTT. It specifies CSARDWRGGNTEAFF.

Only a few counts were recorded for this clonotype. One end of the junction does not line up with germline, which may come from a read error. The V gene is TRBV20-1, the J gene TRBJ2-3; 8 nucleotides line up with TRBD1. There are 13 residues in the CDR3. The germline V gene encodes CDR1 DFQATT and CDR2 SNEGSKA (reference sequence). CDR3 sequence reads: CSAGDRGSDTQYF. Here the CDR3 DNA reads TGCAGTGCTGGAGACAGGGGATCAGATACGCAGTATTTT.

This clonotype was seen only a few times. The gene calls are TRBV3-1 and TRBJ2-1; no definite D call. The germline V gene has CDR1 LGHDT and CDR2 YNNKEL (reference sequence). Trimming took off 2 bases at V and 9 bases at J, with 17 bases between the two ends. The CDR3 consists of 15 residues. The CDR3 DNA is TGTGCCAGCAGCCAAACAGCTCTAACGGTACTTGAGCAGTTCTTC. It specifies CASSQTALTVLEQFF.

The rearrangement links TRBV20-1 to TRBJ2-7; 10 bases line up with TRBD1. Germline CDR1 reads DFQATT; CDR2 reads SNEGSKA (reference sequence). The CDR3 spans 12 residues. V trimming: 3 bases; J trimming: 6 bases; junction bases outside the gene matches: 2. This CDR3 reads CSASDRGREQYF. The CDR3 DNA sequence: TGCAGTGCTAGTGACAGGGGGCGCGAGCAGTACTTC.

This chain links TRBV6-5 with TRBJ1-1; D perhaps matches TRBD1 (5 bases). V lost 2 bases to trimming and J lost 1 base, with 8 bases between them. Germline V gene sequence: CDR1 MNHEY, CDR2 SVGAGI. There are 14 residues in the CDR3. The CDR3, as DNA: TGTGCCAGCAGTTACAGCCAGGGGAACACTGAAGCTTTCTTT. Protein sequence: CASSYSQGNTEAFF.

This clonotype was recorded a few times. The CDR3 loop reads CSAIAGIAYNEQFF. DNA of the CDR3: TGCAGTGCAATAGCGGGCATAGCTTACAATGAGCAGTTCTTC. The chain employs TRBV20-1 and TRBJ2-1, with TRBD2 matching 7 bases. The CDR3 sequence is 14 residues long. With V trimmed by 6 bases and J by 4 bases, 9 bases remained unmatched. Germline loops: CDR1 DFQATT, CDR2 SNEGSKA (reference sequence).

The chain couples TRBV11-1 to TRBJ2-3; 9 bases line up with TRBD2. V shed 5 bases and J 0 bases; nucleotides not matched to a gene: 18. CDR1 is SGHAT and CDR2 is FQDESV in the germline V gene (reference sequence). The length of the CDR3 is 20 residues. CDR3 amino acids: CASSPGSSSGTPFSTDTQYF. DNA of the CDR3: TGTGCCAGCAGCCCCGGCTCCTCTAGCGGGACCCCCTTCAGCACAGATACGCAGTATTTT.

The chain links TRBV6-2 or TRBV6-3 to TRBJ2-1; D gene uncertain. The CDR3 is made up of 14 amino acids. V lost 0 bases, J lost 4 bases, and 7 bases lay in between. Germline V CDR1 and CDR2: MNHEY, SVGEGT. CDR3 coding DNA: TGTGCCAGCAGTTACTCGCTCGGATACAATGAGCAGTTCTTC. As protein: CASSYSLGYNEQFF.

The sample holds a few counts of this clonotype. The chain recombines TRBV6-6 with TRBJ2-7; 12 bases are shared with TRBD2. This CDR3 comprises 13 residues. Trimming at V came to 5 bases and at J to 5 bases, leaving 1 base not matched to a gene. Germline loops: CDR1 MNHNY, CDR2 SVGAGI (reference sequence). In nucleotides, the CDR3 is TGTGCCAGCAGTCGACTAGCGGGAGACGAGCAGTACTTC. Translating it yields CASSRLAGDEQYF.

The V and J genes are TRBV7-3 and TRBJ2-1; D not certain. Trimming removed 3 bases from V and 4 bases from J, with 13 bases in between. The CDR3 consists of 15 residues. CDR1 is SGHTA, CDR2 FQGTGA, per germline. DNA for the CDR3: TGTGCCAGCAGCTTTGACTCGATTGGATACAATGAGCAGTTCTTC. This codes for CASSFDSIGYNEQFF.

The chain joins TRBV29-1 to TRBJ2-3; D is perhaps TRBD2 (5 bases). V lost 2 bases, J lost 1 base, and 10 bases lay in between. This CDR3 has 14 amino acids. Per germline, CDR1 SQVTM and CDR2 ANQGSEA. CDR3 nucleotides: TGCAGCGTTGAAATCTCCGGGGGCACAGATACGCAGTATTTT. Amino acid sequence: CSVEISGGTDTQYF.

The CDR3 bases are TGCAGTGCTAGAGATCCGGGACAGGGGGAGGTGGGCATGAACACTGAAGCTTTCTTT. This sequence encodes CSARDPGQGEVGMNTEAFF. The rearrangement links TRBV20-1 to TRBJ1-1, with 11 positions matching TRBD1. The CDR3 covers 19 residues. The germline gives CDR1 DFQATT, CDR2 SNEGSKA (reference sequence). The junction had 12 bases not matched to a gene; V was cut back by 0 bases and J by 0 bases.